The clone carrying this TCR beta chain is a singleton in its sample. Its specificity is not known. The CDR3 has 14 amino acids. Germline values: CDR1 SGHTS, CDR2 YDEGEE. Deletions cut 4 bases from V and 4 bases from J, with 14 bases between. The assay was immunoSEQ multiplex PCR, and TCRdb's table has in-frame clones only and misses some. The sample includes roughly 48,000 clones, 65% to 80% of them seen just once. These data come from a study of PD-1 blockade in mismatch repair-deficient tumors. The wider study: All were previously treated, progressing patients with over 9 mismatch repair-deficient cancer types.

Every patient had mismatch repair deficiency by PCR or immunohistochemistry. Three pembrolizumab responders had their TCRs sequenced. Study-wide results and limits: Tumor-resident clones, often undetectable pretreatment in blood, expanded then contracted after pembrolizumab.

Sequencing was performed on PBMCs, taken before pembrolizumab treatment. V is TRBV5-8 and J is TRBJ1-2; no definite D call. The receptor was isolated from an adult with mismatch repair-deficient cancer. The CDR3 sequence: CASSPFGSSYGYTF. CDR3 DNA: TGTGCCAGCAGCCCCTTTGGTTCGAGCTATGGCTACACCTTC.